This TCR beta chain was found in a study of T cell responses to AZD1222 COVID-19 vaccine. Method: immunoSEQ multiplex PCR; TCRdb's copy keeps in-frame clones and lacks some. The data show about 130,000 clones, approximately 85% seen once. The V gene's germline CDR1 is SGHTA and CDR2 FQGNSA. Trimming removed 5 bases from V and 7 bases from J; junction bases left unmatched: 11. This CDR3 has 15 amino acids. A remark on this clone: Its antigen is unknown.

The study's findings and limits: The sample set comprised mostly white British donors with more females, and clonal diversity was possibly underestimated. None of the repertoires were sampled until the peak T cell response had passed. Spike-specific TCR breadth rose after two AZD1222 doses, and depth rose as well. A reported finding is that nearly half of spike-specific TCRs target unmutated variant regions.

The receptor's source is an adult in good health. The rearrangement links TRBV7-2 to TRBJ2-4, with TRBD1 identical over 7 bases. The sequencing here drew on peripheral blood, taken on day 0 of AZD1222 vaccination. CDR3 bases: TGTGCCAGCAGCCGTGACAGGGATTCGGTGAACATTCAGTACTTC. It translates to CASSRDRDSVNIQYF.